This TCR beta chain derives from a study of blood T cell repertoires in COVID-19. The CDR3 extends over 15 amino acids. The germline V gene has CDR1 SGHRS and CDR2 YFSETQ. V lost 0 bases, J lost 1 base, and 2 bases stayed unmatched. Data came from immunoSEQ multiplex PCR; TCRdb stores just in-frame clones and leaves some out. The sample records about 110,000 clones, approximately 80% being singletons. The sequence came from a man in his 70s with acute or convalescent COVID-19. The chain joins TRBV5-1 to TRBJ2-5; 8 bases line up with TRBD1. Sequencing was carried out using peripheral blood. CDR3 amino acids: CASSLGGTGQETQYF. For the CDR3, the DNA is TGCGCCAGCAGCTTGGGAGGGACAGGCCAAGAGACCCAGTACTTC.